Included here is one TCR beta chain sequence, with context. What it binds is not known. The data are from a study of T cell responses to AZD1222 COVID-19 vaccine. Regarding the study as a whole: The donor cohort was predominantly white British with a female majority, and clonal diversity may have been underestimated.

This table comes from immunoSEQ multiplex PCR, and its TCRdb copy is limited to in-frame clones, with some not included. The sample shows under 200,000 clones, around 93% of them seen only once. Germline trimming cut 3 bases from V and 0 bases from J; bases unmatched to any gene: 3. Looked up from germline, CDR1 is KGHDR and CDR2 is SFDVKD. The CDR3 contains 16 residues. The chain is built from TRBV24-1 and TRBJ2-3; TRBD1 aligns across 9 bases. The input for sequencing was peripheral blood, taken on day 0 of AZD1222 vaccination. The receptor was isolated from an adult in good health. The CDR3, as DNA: TGTGCCACCAGTGATGTGGGACAGGGCAGCACAGATACGCAGTATTTT. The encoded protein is CATSDVGQGSTDTQYF.